A single sample is the source of the 18 T cell receptor beta chains below, sequenced in a study of blood T cells in healthy people across ages. Combining a sample-barcoded 5' primer with a J-beta primer mix, a second PCR ran for about 7 to 12 cycles. TCRdb redid the calling of the 5' RACE reads with MiXCR, one entry per CDR3 protein. The repertoire has about 1.5 million distinct CDR3 sequences, 35% to 45% of them found once; the top ten carry just over 4%. Sequencing input: blood. Receptors originate from a woman between 18 and 29 years old in good health.

The V and J genes are TRBV27 and TRBJ2-1, with 7 bases identical to TRBD2. Trimming removed 4 bases from V and 4 bases from J; junction bases left unmatched: 4. Germline lookup yields CDR1 MNHEY and CDR2 SMNVEV (reference sequence). The CDR3 runs to 14 residues. The CDR3 sequence is CASSSREAYNEQFF. DNA of the CDR3: TGTGCCAGCAGTTCACGGGAGGCGTACAATGAGCAGTTCTTC.

A few counts support this clonotype. This chain uses TRBV2 with TRBJ1-5; possibly TRBD1 for D (5 bases). The CDR3 is 13 residues long. Germline V gene lookup returns CDR1 SNHLY and CDR2 FYNNEI. Trimming cost V 10 bases and J 8 bases, with 18 bases left between them. CDR3 in DNA: TGTGCCACCCAGAGGGAGGGGACGGAGCCCCAGCATTTT. Translation gives CATQREGTEPQHF.

The V gene is TRBV5-1, the J gene TRBJ2-3; maybe TRBD1 (5 bases). V was trimmed by 0 bases and J by 0 bases, leaving 11 bases between them. Germline V gene sequence: CDR1 SGHRS, CDR2 YFSETQ. The CDR3 has 16 residues. In DNA form, the CDR3 reads TGCGCCAGCAGCTTGGGGGCCAGGGTTAGCACAGATACGCAGTATTTT. Translating it yields CASSLGARVSTDTQYF.

This clonotype was seen only a few times. The chain joins TRBV2 to TRBJ2-5; D not resolved. The J call is uncertain, as TRBJ2-7 better fits the DNA end. This CDR3 contains 14 residues. Per germline, CDR1 SNHLY and CDR2 FYNNEI. This chain's CDR3 is CASNGLSATYEQYF. The CDR3 DNA follows: TGTGCCAGCAATGGGCTCTCCGCTACCTACGAGCAGTACTTC.

This clonotype appeared a few times. The gene calls are TRBV7-2 and TRBJ2-1; D is possibly TRBD2 (6 bases). Trimming removed 4 bases at V and 4 bases at J, with 14 bases between. This CDR3 has 15 residues. Germline V gives CDR1 SGHTA, CDR2 FQGNSA. Here the CDR3 DNA reads TGTGCCAGCAGCTCTCGACGGGAGACGTACAATGAGCAGTTCTTC. Translating it yields CASSSRRETYNEQFF.

This sequence joins TRBV20-1 and TRBJ2-4; D uncertain. The J call could be wrong; TRBJ2-7 is a better fit for the DNA end. CDR3 length: 16 amino acids. CDR1 is DFQATT, CDR2 SNEGSKA, per germline (reference sequence). CDR3: CSARDVGSGTFYEQYF. The CDR3 DNA reads as TGCAGTGCTAGAGATGTGGGCTCCGGAACATTCTACGAGCAGTACTTC.

A note on this clonotype: A read error may produce the germline difference seen at one junction end. This chain links TRBV5-1 with TRBJ1-2; perhaps TRBD1 as D (5 bases). The CDR3 is 14 amino acids. The germline CDR1 and CDR2 sequences are SGHRS and YFSETQ. CDR3 DNA: TGCGCCAGCAGTTTGGGACGAGGTGGCTATGGCTACATCTTC. Translated: CASSLGRGGYGYIF.

The chain carries TRBV6-5 and TRBJ1-3, with D uncertain. The CDR3 has 15 amino acids. Germline CDR1 reads MNHEY; CDR2 reads SVGAGI. V dropped 4 bases and J dropped 1 base, with 11 bases sitting between them. The CDR3 region is CASSSPTVSGNTIYF. The CDR3 DNA is TGTGCCAGCAGTTCCCCGACCGTTTCTGGAAACACCATATATTTT.

J is TRBJ2-1 and V is TRBV19, with D maybe TRBD2 (6 bases). Germline lookup yields CDR1 LNHDA and CDR2 SQIVND (reference sequence). This CDR3 comprises 16 residues. Trimming removed 0 bases from V and 4 bases from J, with 13 bases in between. The CDR3 region has the DNA TGTGCCAGTAGTATAGAAGGCGGGGACTTTTACAATGAGCAGTTCTTC. Protein product: CASSIEGGDFYNEQFF.

The gene calls are TRBV15 and TRBJ1-5, with TRBD1 as a possible D gene (5 bases). The CDR3 sequence is 18 residues long. The ends were cut back, 0 bases at V and 0 bases at J, with 15 bases in the middle. The V gene's germline CDR1 is LNHNV and CDR2 YYDKDF (reference sequence). CDR3 sequence: CATSRDRAGPYSNQPQHF. CDR3 in DNA: TGTGCCACCAGCAGAGATAGAGCAGGGCCTTATAGCAATCAGCCCCAGCATTTT.

This clonotype occurred a few times. The genes are TRBV5-1 and TRBJ2-1, with TRBD2 matching over 7 bases. CDR3 length: 14 amino acids. CDR1 SGHRS and CDR2 YFSETQ come from the germline V gene. J lost 7 bases, V lost 7 bases, and 11 bases had no gene match. The CDR3 spells CASRPSGGVNEQFF. DNA for the CDR3: TGCGCCAGCCGCCCTAGCGGAGGTGTGAATGAGCAGTTCTTC.

The V and J genes are TRBV9 and TRBJ2-1; TRBD2 aligns across 7 bases. The CDR3 consists of 15 residues. The germline V gene has CDR1 SGDLS and CDR2 YYNGEE. With 3 bases clipped from V and 6 bases from J, the junction kept 9 bases outside the gene matches. The CDR3 region has the DNA TGTGCCAGCAGCGGGGGTGGACTAGATGGCAATGAGCAGTTCTTC. Translated: CASSGGGLDGNEQFF.

Concerning this clonotype itself: The junction does not match germline at one end; this may be a read error. The chain has TRBV14 and TRBJ2-7, with 9 bases that match TRBD1. The CDR3 sequence is 15 residues long. The germline V gene has CDR1 SGHDN and CDR2 FVKESK. This CDR3 reads CASSKDRGSSYEQYF. CDR3 in DNA: TGTGCCAGCAGCAAAGACAGGGGGAGCTCCTACGAGCAGTACTTC.

This clonotype has more than one count but fewer than ten. The chain has TRBV6-6 and TRBJ2-5; 9 bases map to TRBD1. This CDR3 has 16 residues. V dropped 2 bases and J dropped 5; count of bases not matched to a gene: 9. Germline V CDR1 and CDR2: MNHNY, SVGAGI (reference sequence). CDR3 coding DNA: TGTGCCAGCAGTTACGGGACAGGGTGGTTTGGGGAGACCCAGTACTTC. As protein: CASSYGTGWFGETQYF.

The chain joins TRBV20-1 to TRBJ1-2, with D tentatively TRBD1 (5 bases). The length of the CDR3 is 15 residues. Trimming shortened V by 6 bases and J by 2 bases, and 19 bases separated the two germline ends. Germline values: CDR1 DFQATT, CDR2 SNEGSKA (reference sequence). The CDR3: CSAPDQGQRNYGYTF. As DNA, the CDR3 is TGCAGTGCGCCCGATCAGGGTCAAAGGAACTATGGCTACACCTTC.

This clonotype came up once. The chain joins TRBV20-1 to TRBJ2-3, with 8 bases that match TRBD1. Germline V lookup: CDR1 DFQATT, CDR2 SNEGSKA (reference sequence). The CDR3 length is 16 residues. The V segment lost 6 bases and the J segment 2 bases; nucleotides outside the gene matches: 13. CDR3: CSANPTGTGYTDTQYF. CDR3 coding DNA: TGCAGTGCCAACCCTACCGGGACAGGTTACACAGATACGCAGTATTTT.

The rearrangement joins TRBV29-1 to TRBJ2-1; D tentatively reads TRBD1 or TRBD2 (6 bases each). V gave up 0 bases and J gave up 9 bases, with 15 bases separating them. Germline values: CDR1 SQVTM, CDR2 ANQGSEA. CDR3 length: 14 residues. This CDR3 is CSVEDNRVRGEQFF. In nucleotides, the CDR3 is TGCAGCGTTGAAGATAACAGGGTGCGGGGTGAGCAGTTCTTC.

CDR3 loop: CASSLGGGRAVFTDTQYF. The CDR3 DNA follows: TGTGCCAGCAGCTTAGGGGGCGGGAGGGCCGTATTTACAGATACGCAGTATTTT. J is TRBJ2-3 and V is TRBV7-2, with 9 bases that match TRBD2. With V trimmed by 1 base and J by 3 bases, 11 bases remained unmatched. Germline V gives CDR1 SGHTA, CDR2 FQGNSA. The length of the CDR3 is 18 residues.